This T cell receptor beta chain emerged from a study of cytomegalovirus exposure and HLA in healthy donors. Whereas donors were nominally healthy upon sampling, unrecorded immune exposures were probable. This CDR3 has 14 residues. The V gene's germline CDR1 is LGHNA and CDR2 YNFKEQ. The PCR had 60 Vbeta and 13 Jbeta primers. Measured with immunoSEQ multiplex PCR; TCRdb has only the in-frame clones, and not every one. The data show 90,000 to 130,000 clones, about three quarters seen once. This clone is a singleton in its sample. The chain is built from TRBV4-2 and TRBJ2-5; 8 nucleotides align to TRBD1. The J call may not be correct, given that the DNA end is closer to TRBJ2-7. Material for sequencing was PBMCs. This TCR was sampled from a woman aged 55-69 years in good health and CMV-seropositive. The DNA for the CDR3 is TGTGCCAGCAGCCGGGGACAGGTGGACTACGAGCAGTACTTC. Protein sequence: CASSRGQVDYEQYF.